Sequencing of this T cell receptor (beta chain) was carried out in a study of cytomegalovirus exposure and HLA in healthy donors. The PCR employed 60 Vbeta primers together with 13 Jbeta primers. The repertoire was sequenced with immunoSEQ multiplex PCR; TCRdb's copy has only in-frame clones and lacks some. The profile shows 55,000 to 90,000 clones, around 78% of them singletons. About this clone itself: The antigen is unknown.

CDR3 size: 16 residues. The germline CDR1 and CDR2 sequences are SGHVS and FQNEAQ. Trimming left V 1 base short and J 3 bases short, with 12 bases between. Study-wide points: Several top significant clusters appeared, in a later analysis, to be linked to common viral pathogens.

Sequencing was performed on PBMCs. This TCR derives from a man aged 50-59 years in good health and CMV-seronegative. The chain carries TRBV7-8 and TRBJ2-2; D may be TRBD2 (6 bases). The CDR3 DNA is TGTGCCAGCAGCTTAGGGGAGGCCGATTACACCGGGGAGCTGTTTTTT. Its translation: CASSLGEADYTGELFF.